The text below deals with one T cell receptor (beta chain). This clonotype occurred a few times. This clone's antigen is unknown. Germline and junction disagree at one end, which may indicate a read error. The sample is drawn from a study of T cells in Graves' hyperthyroidism and ophthalmopathy (dated by TCRdb to the late 2010s). As for the study more broadly: Peripheral blood samples were taken at initial diagnosis, before any treatment was given. To identify distinguishing TCR V-J signatures, a discovery cohort of about 100 patients was used, comprising 43 with Graves' ophthalmopathy and some 57 with stable Graves' hyperthyroidism. Prospective prediction of ophthalmopathy was tested in an independent validation cohort consisting of fewer than 20 hyperthyroidism patients and about 17 patients who later progressed to ophthalmopathy. The 100 or so discovery patients were divided at random into training and test sets in a 7:3 ratio. Thyroid tissue and blood T-cell repertoires from more than five Graves' hyperthyroidism patients were also compared in the study. Following sampling, methimazole starting at 30 mg daily was given to hyperthyroidism patients, and high-dose intravenous methylprednisolone was given to ophthalmopathy patients. According to the paper, TCR Vbeta CDR3 sequencing was carried out on around 140 peripheral blood samples, which came from approximately 41 ophthalmopathy, under 80 hyperthyroidism and about 17 progressor patients.

The TCR beta CDR3 regions were amplified from RNA transcripts. For the first round of RT-PCR on the TCR CDR3, the HTBI primer set was used together with the Qiagen OneStep RT-PCR kit. Libraries were constructed in a second round of multiplex PCR, after which size selection and purification were performed. Libraries were sequenced paired-end with 100 bp reads on an Illumina HiSeq2000. As for how the authors treated the data: SOAPnuke was used to process the raw data, with reads discarded if the reads contained adapters or uncalled bases, had a mean Phred below 15, or lacked an exact constant-primer or identifier match. COPE v1.2.5 was used to merge high-quality paired reads, and clonotypes were defined as unique nucleotide sequences. MiTCR v1.1 was used to align the clonotypes against IMGT TRBV, TRBD and TRBJ reference segments. The analysis was restricted to V-J combinations with a frequency above 0.0001, which together covered roughly 99% of the repertoires. A TCS score was defined as the ratio between F50 (clonal expansion) and ExV (chaos), using BLOSUM62-based TCRdist between CDR3 peptides within each V-J. Welch's t-statistics and random forest reduced 450 to 600 V-J features to 10 to 15, which were used in a naive Bayes classifier (R e1071). The raw public data were reprocessed by TCRdb itself: fastp quality trimming at Q25, MiXCR clonotype calling, in-frame beta chains only. Rows are unified per CDR3 protein, each entry keeping the most common DNA and genes. The V and J calls were not made by the authors but by TCRdb's processing. The sample table records about half a million distinct CDR3 sequences; just under 20% of these occur just once. The ten largest clonotypes hold about half of the sample.

In the ophthalmopathy patients, disease was moderately to severely active, with a Clinical Activity Score of 3 or more, a NOSPECS grade of 4 or more, and a duration of less than 3 months. Any patient with an uncontrolled infection, another autoimmune disease, pregnancy or lactation was excluded. Clinical symptoms, serum thyroxine and TRAb, thyroid ultrasound, and orbital computed tomography formed the basis for the diagnoses. Ficoll-Paque density gradient centrifugation was used to isolate PBMCs from approximately 10 ml of fresh peripheral blood. Total RNA was extracted with Trizol reagent, and quality was checked on an Agilent 2100 Bioanalyzer. CDR3 length: 12 amino acids, cysteine to phenylalanine. Of all the DNA, just the CDR3 is kept, 36 bases in frame from base 1. The germline V gene yields SGHAT for CDR1 and FQNNGV for CDR2. General study outcomes and caveats: A 13 V-J signature model separated ophthalmopathy from stable hyperthyroidism, with roughly 88% sensitivity and 81.08% specificity in cross-validation and 80%/75% in testing. No statistical method was used to set the sample size in advance, and investigators knew the group allocation. Most expanded thyroid clonotypes (frequency above 0.001) were also detected in blood, suggesting blood repertoires may reflect thyroid immune responses. In validation, progression to ophthalmopathy was predicted by the model with nearly 71% sensitivity and 72% to 80% specificity, a median of about 6.4 months before onset.

The specimen sequenced was blood. The receptor comes from a man aged 35 to 55 with Graves' ophthalmopathy. The rearrangement combines TRBV11-2 with TRBJ2-7, with TRBD1 perhaps the D gene, on 5 matching bases. Here is the DNA: TGTGCTAGCAGCTCGGACACCTGGGAGCAGTACTTC. It is translated as CASSSDTWEQYF.